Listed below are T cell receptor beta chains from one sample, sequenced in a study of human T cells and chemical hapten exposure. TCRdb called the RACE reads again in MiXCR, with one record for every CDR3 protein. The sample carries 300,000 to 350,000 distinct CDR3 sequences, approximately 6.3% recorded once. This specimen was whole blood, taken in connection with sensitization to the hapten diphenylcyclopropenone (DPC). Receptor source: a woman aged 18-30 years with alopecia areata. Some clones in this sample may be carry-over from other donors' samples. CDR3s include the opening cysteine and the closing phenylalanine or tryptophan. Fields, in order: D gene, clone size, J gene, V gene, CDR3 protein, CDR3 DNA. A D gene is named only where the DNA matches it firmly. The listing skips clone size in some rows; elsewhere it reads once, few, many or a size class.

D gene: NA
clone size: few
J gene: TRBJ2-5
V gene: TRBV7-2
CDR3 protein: CASSLPGGTGTQYF
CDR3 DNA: TGTGCCAGCAGCTTACCCGGGGGTACTGGGACCCAGTACTTC

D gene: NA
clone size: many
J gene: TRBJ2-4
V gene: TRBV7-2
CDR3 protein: CASSITGPLGEGIQYF
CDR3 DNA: TGTGCCAGCAGTATCACAGGGCCCCTGGGGGAGGGCATTCAGTACTTC

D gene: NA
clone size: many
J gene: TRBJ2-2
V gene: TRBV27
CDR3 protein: CASSYQSSTGELFF
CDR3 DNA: TGTGCCAGCAGTTACCAATCTAGCACCGGGGAGCTGTTTTTT

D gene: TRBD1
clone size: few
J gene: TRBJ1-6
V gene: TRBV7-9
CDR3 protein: CASSLGGQGERSPLHF
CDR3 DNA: TGTGCCAGCAGCTTAGGGGGACAGGGGGAGCGCTCACCCCTCCACTTT

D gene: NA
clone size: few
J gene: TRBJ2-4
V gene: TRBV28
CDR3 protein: CASSFVLAKNIQYF
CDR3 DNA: TGTGCCAGCAGTTTCGTGCTAGCCAAAAACATTCAGTACTTC

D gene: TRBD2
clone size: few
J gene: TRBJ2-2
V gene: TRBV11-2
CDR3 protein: CASRLAGRTTGELFF
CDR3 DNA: TGTGCCAGCAGACTAGCGGGGAGAACCACCGGGGAGCTGTTTTTT

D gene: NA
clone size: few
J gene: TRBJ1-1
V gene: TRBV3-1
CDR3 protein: CASSQDLSEAFF
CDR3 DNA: TGTGCCAGCAGCCAAGATCTCTCTGAAGCTTTCTTT

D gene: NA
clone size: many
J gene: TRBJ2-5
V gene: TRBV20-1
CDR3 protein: CSARDRLRDRAVETQYF
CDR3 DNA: TGCAGTGCTAGAGATCGGTTGCGGGACCGGGCGGTGGAGACCCAGTACTTC

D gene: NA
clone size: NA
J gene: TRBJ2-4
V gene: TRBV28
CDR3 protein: CASSFLGIQYF
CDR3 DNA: TGTGCCAGCAGTTTCTTAGGCATTCAGTACTTC

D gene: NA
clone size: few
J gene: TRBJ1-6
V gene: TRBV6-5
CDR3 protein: CASCRGDPWDSPLHF
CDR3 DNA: TGTGCCAGCTGTAGGGGGGACCCTTGGGATTCACCCCTCCACTTT

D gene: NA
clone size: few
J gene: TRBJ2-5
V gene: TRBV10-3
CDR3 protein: CASSMDTQETQYF
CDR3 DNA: TGTGCCTCTTCGATGGACACGCAAGAGACCCAGTACTTC

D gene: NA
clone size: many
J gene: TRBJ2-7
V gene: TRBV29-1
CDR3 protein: CSMKSYEQYF
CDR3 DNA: TGCAGCATGAAGTCCTACGAGCAGTACTTC

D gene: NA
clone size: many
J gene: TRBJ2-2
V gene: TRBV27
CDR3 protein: CASSLYRPRENTGELFF
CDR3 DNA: TGTGCCAGCAGTTTATACCGTCCCCGAGAGAACACCGGGGAGCTGTTTTTT

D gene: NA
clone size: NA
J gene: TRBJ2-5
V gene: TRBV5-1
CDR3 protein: CASSWPQETQYF
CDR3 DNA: TGCGCCAGCAGCTGGCCTCAAGAGACCCAGTACTTC

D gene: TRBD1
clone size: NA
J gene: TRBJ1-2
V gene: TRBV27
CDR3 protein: CASSFVGQGIGYTF
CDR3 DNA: TGTGCCAGCAGTTTTGTAGGACAGGGTATTGGCTACACCTTC

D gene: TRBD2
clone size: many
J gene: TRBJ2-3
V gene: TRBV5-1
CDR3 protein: CASSPGLAGRTDTQYF
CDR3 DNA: TGCGCCAGCAGCCCCGGACTAGCGGGGCGCACAGATACGCAGTATTTT

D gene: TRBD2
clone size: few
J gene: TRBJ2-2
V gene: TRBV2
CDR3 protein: CASTLDGGARTGELFF
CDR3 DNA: TGTGCCAGCACTCTGGACGGGGGGGCCCGGACCGGGGAGCTGTTTTTT

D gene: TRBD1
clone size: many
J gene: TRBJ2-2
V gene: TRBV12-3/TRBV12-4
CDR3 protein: CASSLDGWGQGKTGELFF
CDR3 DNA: TGTGCCAGCAGTTTAGATGGTTGGGGACAGGGGAAGACCGGGGAGCTGTTTTTT

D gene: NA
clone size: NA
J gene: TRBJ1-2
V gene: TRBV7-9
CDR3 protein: CASSLAGEPTALF
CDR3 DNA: TGTGCCAGCAGCTTAGCGGGGGAGCCGACTGCACTCTTC

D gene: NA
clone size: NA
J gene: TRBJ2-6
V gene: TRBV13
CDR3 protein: CASSSRLSSGANVLTF
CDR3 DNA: TGTGCCAGCAGCTCTCGACTGAGCTCTGGGGCCAACGTCCTGACTTTC

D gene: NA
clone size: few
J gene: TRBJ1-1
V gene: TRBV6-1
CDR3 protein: CASIEAFF
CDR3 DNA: TGTGCCAGCATTGAAGCTTTCTTT

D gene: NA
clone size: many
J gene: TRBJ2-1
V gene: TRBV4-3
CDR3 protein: CASSQDRIALAREQFF
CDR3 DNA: TGCGCCAGCAGCCAAGATCGAATCGCACTAGCAAGGGAGCAGTTCTTC

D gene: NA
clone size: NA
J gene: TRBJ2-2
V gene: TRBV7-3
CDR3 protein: CASSLDSAGELFF
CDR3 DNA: TGTGCCAGCAGCTTAGATTCGGCCGGGGAGCTGTTTTTT

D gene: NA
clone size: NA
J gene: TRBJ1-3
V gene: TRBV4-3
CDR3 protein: CASSQDFTRGGNTIYF
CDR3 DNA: TGCGCCAGCAGCCAAGATTTTACTCGCGGTGGAAACACCATATATTTT